This TCR beta chain was recorded in a study of T cell changes during pregnancy in multiple sclerosis. The germline gives CDR1 SGHRS, CDR2 YFSETQ. V lost 0 bases to trimming and J lost 6 bases; unmatched junction nucleotides: 12. The CDR3 has 16 amino acids. Measured with immunoSEQ multiplex PCR; TCRdb has only the in-frame clones, and not every one. The table shows tens of thousands of clones, with 93% occurring only once. The source of this sequence is a female donor with multiple sclerosis, enrolled in a pregnancy study. This sample comprised peripheral blood, obtained in the second trimester of pregnancy. This chain links TRBV5-1 with TRBJ2-7; 7 positions match TRBD2. This CDR3 is CASSLGGGGKLFEQYF. CDR3 sequence (DNA): TGCGCCAGCAGCTTGGGTGGCGGGGGAAAACTGTTCGAGCAGTACTTC.